These 23 T cell receptor beta chains were all obtained from the same sample, sequenced in a study of cytomegalovirus exposure and HLA in healthy donors. The PCR employed 60 Vbeta primers together with 13 Jbeta primers. The protocol was immunoSEQ multiplex PCR, while the TCRdb copy is restricted to in-frame clones and leaves out a portion. The sample lists 130,000 to 150,000 clones, approximately 80% occurring once. The specimen sequenced was PBMCs. The source of these receptors is a middle-aged man in good health and CMV-seronegative.

This chain connects TRBV7-7 to TRBJ2-6; TRBD1 aligns across 8 bases. The CDR3 is made up of 18 amino acids. The V and J ends lost 4 bases and 0 bases, in that order; junction bases with no gene match: 8. Germline V gene data show CDR1 as SSHAT and CDR2 as FNYEAQ (reference sequence). The CDR3 DNA follows: TGTGCCAGCAGCTCCGGGACAGGACAAAGCTCTGGGGCCAACGTCCTGACTTTC. This encodes CASSSGTGQSSGANVLTF.

This clone occurred once. The chain has TRBV19 and TRBJ2-3; TRBD2 matches 8 bases. This CDR3 region has 14 residues. The germline V gene has CDR1 LNHDA and CDR2 SQIVND (reference sequence). V lost 1 base, J lost 5 bases, and 2 bases stayed unmatched. CDR3 protein: CASSIAGGQDTQYF. The CDR3 nucleotides read TGTGCCAGTAGTATAGCGGGGGGGCAAGATACGCAGTATTTT.

The CDR3, as DNA: TGTGCCAGCAGCTTGGCCCCCATCGGGACCCAGTACTTC. It encodes CASSLAPIGTQYF. This sequence joins TRBV5-4 and TRBJ2-5; unclear D gene. Germline CDR1 and CDR2: SGHNT and YYREEE (reference sequence). Trimming left V 0 bases short and J 7 bases short, with 10 bases between. This CDR3 has 13 residues.

The chain combines TRBV30 with TRBJ1-1; no clear D gene. CDR3 size: 11 residues. Germline V gene data show CDR1 as GTSNPN and CDR2 as SVGIG (reference sequence). Trimming removed 4 bases from V and 4 bases from J, with 7 bases in between. The CDR3 DNA reads as TGTGCCTGGAATCAATTCACTGAAGCTTTCTTT. It translates to CAWNQFTEAFF.

The rearrangement joins TRBV28 to TRBJ2-7; 9 bases match TRBD1. V gave up 6 bases and J gave up 4 bases; unmatched junction bases: 10. The germline gives CDR1 MDHEN, CDR2 SYDVKM. The CDR3 is 15 residues long. Here the CDR3 reads CASRRIQGAEYEQYF. In DNA form, the CDR3 reads TGTGCCAGCAGGCGTATACAGGGGGCTGAGTACGAGCAGTACTTC. The full variable domain, rest sourced from reference TRBV28 and TRBJ2-7, is DVKVTQSSRYLVKRTGEKVFLECVQDMDHENMFWYRQDPGLGLRLIYFSYDVKMKEKGDIPEGYSVSREKKERFSLILESASTNQTSMYLCASRRIQGAEYEQYFGPGTRLTVT.

The chain employs TRBV27 and TRBJ2-2; 8 bases are a match to TRBD2. V shed 1 base and J 6 bases; nucleotides not matched to a gene: 4. Germline assignment: CDR1 MNHEY and CDR2 SMNVEV (reference sequence). This CDR3 comprises 15 residues. The CDR3, as DNA: TGTGCCAGCAGTTTATTGCGGGGGGTCTCCGGGGAGCTGTTTTTT. Protein: CASSLLRGVSGELFF.

This sequence joins TRBV5-6 and TRBJ2-7; a weak D match, TRBD2 (5 bases). Trimming took off 0 bases at V and 3 bases at J, with 10 bases between the two ends. The germline V gene encodes CDR1 SGHDT and CDR2 YYEEEE. This CDR3 is 14 amino acids long. The CDR3 bases are TGTGCCAGCAGCTTGGGCAGCGGCTACTACGAGCAGTACTTC. It is translated as CASSLGSGYYEQYF.

The J gene is TRBJ1-1, the V gene TRBV7-2; D is unclear. V was cut by 5 bases and J by 10 bases, with 11 bases left in between. The CDR3 loop spans 11 amino acids. Germline loops: CDR1 SGHTA, CDR2 FQGNSA. The CDR3 region is CASSPLLLAFF. As DNA, the CDR3 is TGTGCCAGCAGCCCCCTTCTTCTAGCTTTCTTT. The complete variable domain, with remaining parts taken from reference TRBV7-2 and TRBJ1-1, reads GAGVSQSPSNKVTEKGKDVELRCDPISGHTALYWYRQSLGQGLEFLIYFQGNSAPDKSGLPSDRFSAERTGGSVSTLTIQRTQQEDSAVYLCASSPLLLAFFGQGTRLTVV.

This chain uses TRBV11-3 with TRBJ2-5; 7 bases fit TRBD2. Germline CDR1 is SGHNT and CDR2 is YENEEA. The CDR3 is 14 amino acids. The V and J ends lost 1 base and 5 bases, in that order; junction bases with no gene match: 4. Here the CDR3 DNA reads TGTGCCAGCAGCTTAGGGCGGGGGTCTGAGACCCAGTACTTC. This encodes CASSLGRGSETQYF. The whole variable domain, remainder taken from reference TRBV11-3 and TRBJ2-5, is EAGVVQSPRYKIIEKKQPVAFWCNPISGHNTLYWYLQNLGQGPELLIRYENEEAVDDSQLPKDRFSAERLKGVDSTLKIQPAELGDSAVYLCASSLGRGSETQYFGPGTRLLVL.

The V and J genes are TRBV2 and TRBJ1-6, with D uncertain. The ends were cut back, 3 bases at V and 9 bases at J, with 3 bases in the middle. The CDR3 totals 11 residues. The germline V gene encodes CDR1 SNHLY and CDR2 FYNNEI. This CDR3 reads CASSDISPLHF. The CDR3 DNA follows: TGTGCCAGCAGTGATATTTCACCCCTCCACTTT. Filled out from reference TRBV2 and TRBJ1-6, the complete variable domain reads EPEVTQTPSHQVTQMGQEVILRCVPISNHLYFYWYRQILGQKVEFLVSFYNNEISEKSEIFDDQFSVERPDGSNFTLKIRSTKLEDSAMYFCASSDISPLHFGNGTRLTVT.

The chain couples TRBV6-6 to TRBJ2-1, with 11 bases matching TRBD2. This CDR3 has 14 residues. The germline CDR1 and CDR2 sequences are MNHNY and SVGAGI (reference sequence). The V gene end was trimmed by 4 bases and the J gene end by 8 bases; junction bases not matched to a gene: 4. Here the CDR3 DNA reads TGTGCCAGCAGTTTAGCGGGGGGGCCTGATGAGCAGTTCTTC. It specifies CASSLAGGPDEQFF.

The rearrangement joins TRBV9 to TRBJ2-5; D not resolved. Germline-derived CDR1 and CDR2 are SGDLS and YYNGEE. The CDR3 runs 13 residues. Trimming stripped 3 bases from V and 3 bases from J, with 9 bases between. CDR3 DNA sequence: TGTGCCAGCAGCGACATGAAAGAAGAGACCCAGTACTTC. Translating it yields CASSDMKEETQYF.

V is TRBV2 and J is TRBJ1-5; the match to TRBD1 covers 9 bases. The J segment lost 5 bases and the V segment lost 4 bases, leaving 9 bases of the junction unmatched. Germline V gene data show CDR1 as SNHLY and CDR2 as FYNNEI. The CDR3 loop spans 16 amino acids. The chain's CDR3 is CASSGRDRESDQPQHF. The CDR3 bases are TGTGCCAGCAGTGGGAGGGACAGGGAGTCGGATCAGCCCCAGCATTTT.

This sequence joins TRBV18 and TRBJ2-1; TRBD1 agrees at 11 bases. The CDR3 covers 15 residues. Germline V gene lookup returns CDR1 KGHSH and CDR2 LQKENI. The V and J ends lost 3 bases and 7 bases, in that order; junction bases with no gene match: 5. The CDR3 here is CASSPGQGAGNEQFF. The CDR3 DNA follows: TGTGCCAGCTCACCTGGACAGGGGGCCGGGAATGAGCAGTTCTTC. Drawing the rest from reference TRBV18 and TRBJ2-1, the complete variable domain is NAGVMQNPRHLVRRRGQEARLRCSPMKGHSHVYWYRQLPEEGLKFMVYLQKENIIDESGMPKERFSAEFPKEGPSILRIQQVVRGDSAAYFCASSPGQGAGNEQFFGPGTRLTVL.

The DNA for the CDR3 is TGTGCCAGCAGGGATCCGGGACACCCTAACAGGTACAATGAGCAGTTCTTC. As protein: CASRDPGHPNRYNEQFF. V gene TRBV27 combines with J gene TRBJ2-1, with D possibly matching TRBD1 (6 bases). The CDR3 covers 17 residues. Germline values: CDR1 MNHEY, CDR2 SMNVEV (reference sequence). Between the trimmed V and J ends, which lost 6 bases and 4 bases, there was a span of 22 bases.

V and J are TRBV2 and TRBJ1-1; D not resolved. This CDR3 region has 15 residues. The V end was cut by 2 bases, the J end by 7 bases, with 17 bases between. Germline lookup yields CDR1 SNHLY and CDR2 FYNNEI. The CDR3, as DNA: TGTGCCAGCAGTGAAAGTAGGTCCGGGGTGGGTGAAGCTTTCTTT. This encodes CASSESRSGVGEAFF.

The chain couples TRBV12-5 to TRBJ2-5; TRBD2 is a possible D gene (6 bases). There are 17 residues in the CDR3. Germline V gives CDR1 LGHNT, CDR2 FRNRAP. V dropped 7 bases and J dropped 4 bases, with 25 bases sitting between them. In DNA form, the CDR3 reads TGTGCTAGTGAGGGCACAATCGTAGGGTTCGGGAGAGAGACCCAGTACTTC. This encodes CASEGTIVGFGRETQYF.

This clone has more than one count but fewer than ten. The chain recombines TRBV2 with TRBJ2-1; 12 bases match TRBD2. Germline CDR1 and CDR2: SNHLY and FYNNEI. The trim removed 3 bases at V and 8 bases at J, leaving 5 bases unmatched. The CDR3 has 15 residues. The CDR3 loop is CASSETSGGRYEQFF. DNA of the CDR3: TGTGCCAGCAGTGAGACTAGCGGGGGACGATATGAGCAGTTCTTC.

The rearrangement uses TRBV5-1 and TRBJ2-5; 8 bases are a match to TRBD2. This CDR3 has 14 residues. Germline assignment: CDR1 SGHRS and CDR2 YFSETQ. J was trimmed by 5 bases and V by 4 bases; bases with no gene match: 7. The chain's CDR3 is CASSRRGEGETQYF. CDR3 sequence (DNA): TGCGCCAGCAGCCGGCGGGGGGAGGGGGAGACCCAGTACTTC.

The CDR3 reads CASSVALAGSEQYF. CDR3 bases: TGTGCCAGCAGCGTGGCCCTAGCAGGATCCGAGCAGTACTTC. This chain connects TRBV9 to TRBJ2-7, with TRBD2 as a possible D gene (5 bases). The CDR3 consists of 14 residues. V lost 2 bases to trimming and J lost 6 bases, with 15 bases between them. The germline gives CDR1 SGDLS, CDR2 YYNGEE.

In this sample, this clone turned up a few times. For the CDR3, the DNA is TGTGCCGGAGGGACAGGGGGCCACACTGAAGCTTTCTTT. This sequence encodes CAGGTGGHTEAFF. This chain joins TRBV6-1 and TRBJ1-1; 12 bases line up with TRBD1. From germline, CDR1 is MNHNS and CDR2 SASEGT. The length of the CDR3 is 13 residues. With 11 bases clipped from V and 3 bases from J, the junction kept 4 bases outside the gene matches.

This chain links TRBV4-3 with TRBJ1-4; possibly TRBD1 for D (6 bases). Germline loops: CDR1 LGHNA, CDR2 YSLEER. Between the trimmed V and J ends, which lost 4 bases and 2 bases, there was a span of 8 bases. The CDR3 runs to 14 residues. CDR3 residues: CASSLGATNEKLFF. Written as DNA, the CDR3 is TGCGCCAGCAGCCTGGGGGCGACTAATGAAAAACTGTTTTTT.

The gene calls are TRBV6-1 and TRBJ1-2; 9 bases align to TRBD1. Germline V gene data show CDR1 as MNHNS and CDR2 as SASEGT. This CDR3 is built from 15 residues. With 4 bases clipped from V and 4 bases from J, the junction kept 7 bases outside the gene matches. CDR3 nucleotides: TGTGCCAGCAGTGCACAGGGGGCGCTTGGCTATGGCTACACCTTC. Translation gives CASSAQGALGYGYTF.